One sample yielded the 30 T cell receptor beta chains listed below, sequenced in a study of cytomegalovirus exposure and HLA in healthy donors. Method: immunoSEQ multiplex PCR; TCRdb's copy keeps in-frame clones and lacks some. This sample has roughly 60,000 clones, with about 95% found just once. Material: PBMCs. These receptors were taken from a man aged 18-30 years in good health and CMV-seronegative.

As DNA, the CDR3 is TGTGCCAGCAGTTTAATCCCAGGGGGCAATGGCTACACCTTC. This gives the protein CASSLIPGGNGYTF. V and J are TRBV28 and TRBJ1-2, with 8 nucleotides matching TRBD1. Trimming removed 2 bases from V and 6 bases from J; junction bases left unmatched: 5. CDR1 MDHEN and CDR2 SYDVKM come from the germline V gene. CDR3 length equals 14 residues.

V is TRBV14 and J is TRBJ2-5, with 7 nucleotides matching TRBD1. V was pared by 2 bases and J by 4 bases, with 10 bases of the junction left unmatched. CDR3 length: 16 amino acids. Per the germline V gene, CDR1 is SGHDN and CDR2 is FVKESK. CDR3 sequence (DNA): TGTGCCAGCAGCCAAACAAAATTATGGACAGGAGAGACCCAGTACTTC. Its translation: CASSQTKLWTGETQYF.

A single count supports this clone. The chain joins TRBV5-1 to TRBJ2-7; D unresolved. Looked up from germline, CDR1 is SGHRS and CDR2 is YFSETQ. This CDR3 contains 14 residues. V shed 5 bases and J shed 3 bases, with 15 bases lying between them. The CDR3 DNA follows: TGCGCCAGCAGTTTAGACTTCGACGGCTACGAGCAGTACTTC. This encodes CASSLDFDGYEQYF.

The genes are TRBV5-1 and TRBJ2-1; D call uncertain. This CDR3 is built from 15 residues. V lost 0 bases, J lost 0 bases, and 7 bases lay in between. Germline CDR1 reads SGHRS; CDR2 reads YFSETQ. CDR3 nucleotides: TGCGCCAGCAGCTTGGTCAGCGTCTCCTACAATGAGCAGTTCTTC. It is translated as CASSLVSVSYNEQFF.

The chain links TRBV10-1 to TRBJ2-7; 10 nucleotides agree with TRBD1. Unmatched junction bases numbered 8, after V lost 4 bases and J lost 2 bases. CDR3 length: 16 residues. From germline, CDR1 is WNHNN and CDR2 SYGVQD (reference sequence). The CDR3 DNA reads as TGCGCCAGCAGTGCACGGACAGGGGGTTACCCCTACGAGCAGTACTTC. Protein product: CASSARTGGYPYEQYF.

This clone was seen a handful of times. The gene calls are TRBV5-3 and TRBJ1-5, with 10 bases lining up with TRBD1. Being an ORF, TRBV5-3 has a function that is uncertain. V lost 0 bases, J lost 2 bases, and 17 bases stayed unmatched. This CDR3 has 21 residues. The CDR3 loop reads CARSLVVISSGTGDRNQPQHF. The CDR3 nucleotides are TGTGCCAGAAGCTTGGTTGTCATTAGCTCCGGGACAGGGGATCGCAATCAGCCCCAGCATTTT.

The chain recombines TRBV4-3 with TRBJ2-4; 7 bases align to TRBD1. V trimming: 3 bases; J trimming: 1 base; junction bases outside the gene matches: 9. Germline loops: CDR1 LGHNA, CDR2 YSLEER. The CDR3 is 17 residues long. This CDR3 reads CASSQAQGNLAKNIQYF. CDR3 DNA: TGCGCCAGCAGCCAGGCACAGGGGAATCTCGCCAAAAACATTCAGTACTTC.

The V gene is TRBV5-1, the J gene TRBJ2-5; 10 bases are shared with TRBD1. In germline, CDR1 is SGHRS, CDR2 YFSETQ. Unmatched junction bases numbered 11, after V lost 5 bases and J lost 4 bases. The CDR3 has 16 residues. The CDR3 here is CASSDWTGGSGETQYF. In DNA, the CDR3 is TGCGCCAGCAGTGACTGGACAGGGGGTAGTGGAGAGACCCAGTACTTC.

This clone was counted between two and nine times. The chain carries TRBV6-5 and TRBJ1-5; weak D call: TRBD1 (6 bases). V was pared by 8 bases and J by 0 bases, with 14 bases between. CDR3 size: 15 residues. CDR1 is MNHEY, CDR2 SVGAGI, per germline. The DNA for the CDR3 is TGTGCCAGCGGTCCACAGGGATATAGCAATCAGCCCCAGCATTTT. Translating it yields CASGPQGYSNQPQHF.

V gene TRBV27 combines with J gene TRBJ2-5; D remains ambiguous. Deletions cut 2 bases from V and 5 bases from J, with 9 bases between. The CDR3 spans 13 residues. Germline V lookup: CDR1 MNHEY, CDR2 SMNVEV (reference sequence). CDR3 region: CASSLPSRETQYF. CDR3 in DNA: TGTGCCAGCAGTTTACCCTCCAGGGAGACCCAGTACTTC.

The V gene is TRBV25-1, the J gene TRBJ1-1, with TRBD1 matching over 7 bases. V dropped 11 bases and J dropped 0; count of bases not matched to a gene: 6. The CDR3 covers 13 residues. Germline V gene lookup returns CDR1 MGHDK and CDR2 SYGVNS. The chain's CDR3 is CASSGGLNTEAFF. For the CDR3, the DNA is TGTGCCTCGTCAGGGGGACTGAACACTGAAGCTTTCTTT.

CDR3 amino acids: CASSVGEVEWGEKLFF. Here the CDR3 DNA reads TGTGCCAGCAGCGTAGGGGAGGTAGAGTGGGGTGAAAAACTGTTTTTT. V and J are TRBV9 and TRBJ1-4; no definite D call. The CDR3 length is 16 residues. CDR1 SGDLS and CDR2 YYNGEE come from the germline V gene. V lost 0 bases, J lost 7 bases, and 16 bases lay in between. The entire variable domain, with the rest obtained from reference TRBV9 and TRBJ1-4, is as follows: DSGVTQTPKHLITATGQRVTLRCSPRSGDLSVYWYQQSLDQGLQFLIQYYNGEERAKGNILERFSAQQFPDLHSELNLSSLELGDSALYFCASSVGEVEWGEKLFFGSGTQLSVL.

This clone was seen just once. The chain uses TRBV6-5 and TRBJ1-1; no clear D gene. V gave up 0 bases and J gave up 3 bases, with 11 bases separating them. This CDR3 comprises 15 residues. Germline values: CDR1 MNHEY, CDR2 SVGAGI. CDR3 sequence (DNA): TGTGCCAGCAGTTACTCGGGCTGGAGGGACACTGAAGCTTTCTTT. As protein: CASSYSGWRDTEAFF.

CDR3 in amino acids: CASRSLSEQFF. In nucleotides, the CDR3 is TGTGCCAGCAGGTCGCTGAGTGAGCAGTTCTTC. The genes are TRBV28 and TRBJ2-1; D uncertain. Germline CDR1 is MDHEN and CDR2 is SYDVKM. This CDR3 comprises 11 residues. Between the trimmed V and J ends, which lost 6 bases and 9 bases, there was a span of 9 bases.

The CDR3 DNA sequence: TGTGCCAGCAGTTATCGTGGACAGGACTACGAGCAGTACTTC. This translates into CASSYRGQDYEQYF. J is TRBJ2-7 and V is TRBV6-5; 7 nucleotides line up with TRBD1. This CDR3 contains 14 residues. Looked up from germline, CDR1 is MNHEY and CDR2 is SVGAGI. Losses at the gene ends were 3 bases for V and 3 bases for J; bases not matched to a gene: 5.

V and J are TRBV19 and TRBJ1-2, with a tentative D call TRBD1 (6 bases). The CDR3 has 13 residues. Germline lookup yields CDR1 LNHDA and CDR2 SQIVND (reference sequence). The ends were cut back, 3 bases at V and 4 bases at J, with 9 bases in the middle. The DNA of the CDR3 is TGTGCCAGTAGTATCGGACAGTCCTATGGCTACACCTTC. Protein sequence: CASSIGQSYGYTF. The whole variable domain, filled in from reference TRBV19 and TRBJ1-2, reads DGGITQSPKYLFRKEGQNVTLSCEQNLNHDAMYWYRQDPGQGLRLIYYSQIVNDFQKGDIAEGYSVSREKKESFPLTVTSAQKNPTAFYLCASSIGQSYGYTFGSGTRLTVV.

The DNA for the CDR3 is TGCGCCAGCAGCTTGGTTGCGGGGTCGACCTACGAGCAGTACTTC. Its protein is CASSLVAGSTYEQYF. The chain has TRBV5-1 and TRBJ2-7, with D maybe TRBD2 (6 bases). Trimming removed 0 bases from V and 2 bases from J, with 12 bases in between. The CDR3 extends over 15 amino acids. Germline values: CDR1 SGHRS, CDR2 YFSETQ.

The genes are TRBV19 and TRBJ2-3; a possible D gene is TRBD2 (6 bases). Looked up from germline, CDR1 is LNHDA and CDR2 is SQIVND (reference sequence). Deletions cut 7 bases from V and 3 bases from J, with 11 bases between. CDR3 length: 13 amino acids. In DNA form, the CDR3 reads TGTGCCAGTAACCCGACTAGAACAGATACGCAGTATTTT. Translating gives CASNPTRTDTQYF.

This clone was seen once. The gene calls are TRBV6-1 and TRBJ1-1, with D hard to call. The germline CDR1 and CDR2 sequences are MNHNS and SASEGT. There are 13 residues in the CDR3. The germline V and J ends were trimmed by 2 bases and 1 base, with 5 bases remaining between them. CDR3 sequence (DNA): TGTGCCAGCAGTGAACTATCGAACACTGAAGCTTTCTTT. This sequence encodes CASSELSNTEAFF.

The chain links TRBV27 to TRBJ2-7; perhaps TRBD1 as D (5 bases). Germline V CDR1 and CDR2: MNHEY, SMNVEV (reference sequence). Trimming shortened V by 5 bases and J by 7 bases, and 12 bases separated the two germline ends. CDR3 length equals 12 residues. CDR3 coding DNA: TGTGCCAGCAGTAATTCTAAGGGGGAGCAGTACTTC. Translating gives CASSNSKGEQYF.

This clone was seen more than once but under ten times. V and J are TRBV2 and TRBJ1-1; 7 nucleotides line up with TRBD1. J lost 1 base, V lost 6 bases, and 5 bases had no gene match. The CDR3 totals 14 residues. Germline V gene lookup returns CDR1 SNHLY and CDR2 FYNNEI. The DNA of the CDR3 is TGTGCCAGCAGGAGAGGGGACAGGAACACTGAAGCTTTCTTT. Residues: CASRRGDRNTEAFF.

The sample holds a few counts of this clone. The rearrangement uses TRBV10-3 and TRBJ1-1, with D possibly matching TRBD1 (5 bases). The germline V gene encodes CDR1 ENHRY and CDR2 SYGVKD. V lost 5 bases to trimming and J lost 1 base, with 8 bases between them. The CDR3 has 13 amino acids. The CDR3 DNA reads TGTGCCATCAGTCGCCAGGGGAACACTGAAGCTTTCTTT. As protein: CAISRQGNTEAFF.

This clone was counted a few times. The rearrangement joins TRBV28 to TRBJ2-7; the match to TRBD1 covers 7 bases. The CDR3 extends over 14 amino acids. Germline trimming cut 6 bases from V and 3 bases from J; bases unmatched to any gene: 8. The germline CDR1 and CDR2 sequences are MDHEN and SYDVKM. The CDR3 DNA reads TGTGCCAGCAGACTACCGACAGGGCTCTACGAGCAGTACTTC. Protein product: CASRLPTGLYEQYF.

The CDR3 here is CASSLFLTYEQYF. In DNA, the CDR3 is TGTGCCAGCAGTTTATTTCTAACCTACGAGCAGTACTTC. The chain employs TRBV28 and TRBJ2-7; D remains ambiguous. Trimming left V 1 base short and J 2 bases short, with 6 bases between. The CDR3 sequence is 13 residues long. CDR1 is MDHEN and CDR2 is SYDVKM in the germline V gene.

The rearrangement joins TRBV28 to TRBJ1-1; D gene ambiguous. The germline gives CDR1 MDHEN, CDR2 SYDVKM. Trimming removed 5 bases at V and 4 bases at J, with 8 bases between. CDR3 length: 12 residues. This chain's CDR3 is CASSQTGTEAFF. CDR3 nucleotides: TGTGCCAGCAGTCAAACGGGCACTGAAGCTTTCTTT. The full variable domain, with the rest looked up from reference TRBV28 and TRBJ1-1, is DVKVTQSSRYLVKRTGEKVFLECVQDMDHENMFWYRQDPGLGLRLIYFSYDVKMKEKGDIPEGYSVSREKKERFSLILESASTNQTSMYLCASSQTGTEAFFGQGTRLTVV.

This clone has just one count. The chain recombines TRBV5-1 with TRBJ2-3, with D possibly matching TRBD1 (5 bases). Trimming shortened V by 0 bases and J by 0 bases, and 11 bases separated the two germline ends. The CDR3 runs 16 residues. Germline V gene data show CDR1 as SGHRS and CDR2 as YFSETQ. The DNA of the CDR3 is TGCGCCAGCAGCTTGGGAGACAGCCCTAGCACAGATACGCAGTATTTT. Its translation: CASSLGDSPSTDTQYF.

The CDR3 nucleotides are TGTGCCAGCAGCCCGATTAGGGACAGGGTCACAGATACGCAGTATTTT. Protein product: CASSPIRDRVTDTQYF. The chain links TRBV21-1 to TRBJ2-3; TRBD1 is taken as the D call from the table, unchecked against the DNA. TRBV21-1 is shown as a pseudogene. The CDR3 runs to 16 residues.

The chain couples TRBV28 to TRBJ1-5; D is perhaps TRBD1 (5 bases). This CDR3 spans 17 amino acids. Germline CDR1 MDHEN, CDR2 SYDVKM. V shed 6 bases and J shed 5 bases, with 23 bases lying between them. Here the CDR3 DNA reads TGTGCCAGCAGCGCACCCTGGGGCACGGCGGACGATCAGCCCCAGCATTTT. It encodes CASSAPWGTADDQPQHF.

The CDR3 region has the DNA TGTGCCAGCAGCTTGAAAACAGGGGTATCTCAGCCCCAGCATTTT. It encodes CASSLKTGVSQPQHF. The V gene is TRBV7-2, the J gene TRBJ1-5; 7 nucleotides line up with TRBD1. After removal of 3 bases from V and 6 bases from J, the junction contained 8 bases not matched to a gene. This CDR3 region has 15 residues. Per germline, CDR1 SGHTA and CDR2 FQGNSA.

This chain joins TRBV7-2 and TRBJ1-1; weak D call: TRBD1 (5 bases). Trimming took off 5 bases at V and 0 bases at J, with 10 bases between the two ends. Germline CDR1 and CDR2: SGHTA and FQGNSA. This CDR3 spans 14 amino acids. The CDR3 DNA reads as TGTGCCAGCAGCCGGGGACTCATGAACACTGAAGCTTTCTTT. Protein: CASSRGLMNTEAFF.